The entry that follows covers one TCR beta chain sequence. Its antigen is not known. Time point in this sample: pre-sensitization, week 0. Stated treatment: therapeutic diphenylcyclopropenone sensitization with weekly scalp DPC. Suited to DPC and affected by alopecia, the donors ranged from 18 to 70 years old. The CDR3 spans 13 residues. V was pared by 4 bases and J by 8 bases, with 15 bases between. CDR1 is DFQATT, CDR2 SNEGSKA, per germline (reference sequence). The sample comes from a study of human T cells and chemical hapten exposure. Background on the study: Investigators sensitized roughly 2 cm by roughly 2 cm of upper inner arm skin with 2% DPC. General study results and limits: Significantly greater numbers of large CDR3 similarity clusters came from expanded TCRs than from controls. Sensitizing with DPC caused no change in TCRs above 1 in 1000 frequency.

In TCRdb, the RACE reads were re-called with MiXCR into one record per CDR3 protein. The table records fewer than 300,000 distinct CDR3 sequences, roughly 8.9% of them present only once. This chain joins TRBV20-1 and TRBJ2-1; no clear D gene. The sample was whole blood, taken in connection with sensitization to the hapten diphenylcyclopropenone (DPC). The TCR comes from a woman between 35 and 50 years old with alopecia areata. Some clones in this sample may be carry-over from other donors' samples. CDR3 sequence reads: CSANGRARDEQFF. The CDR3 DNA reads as TGCAGTGCTAACGGACGGGCTCGCGATGAGCAGTTCTTC.